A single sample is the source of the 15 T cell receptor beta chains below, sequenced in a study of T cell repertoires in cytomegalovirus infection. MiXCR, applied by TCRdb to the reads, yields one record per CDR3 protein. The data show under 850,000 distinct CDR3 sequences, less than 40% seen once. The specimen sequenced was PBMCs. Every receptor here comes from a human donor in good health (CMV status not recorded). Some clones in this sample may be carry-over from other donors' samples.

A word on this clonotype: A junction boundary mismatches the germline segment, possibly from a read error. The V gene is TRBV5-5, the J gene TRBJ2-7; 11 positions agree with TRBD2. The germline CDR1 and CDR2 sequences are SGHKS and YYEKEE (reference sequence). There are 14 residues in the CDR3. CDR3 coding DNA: TGTGCCAGCAGCCGTAGCGGGAGGGCTTACGATCAGTACTTC. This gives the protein CASSRSGRAYDQYF.

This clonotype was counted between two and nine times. The CDR3 DNA reads TGCGCCAGCAGTTTGTCGGAGGGAAGGAATGGCTACACCTTC. The encoded protein is CASSLSEGRNGYTF. The chain has TRBV5-1 and TRBJ1-2, with D unclear. This CDR3 spans 14 amino acids. Germline-derived CDR1 and CDR2 are SGHRS and YFSETQ. Trimming removed 5 bases at V and 6 bases at J, with 17 bases between.

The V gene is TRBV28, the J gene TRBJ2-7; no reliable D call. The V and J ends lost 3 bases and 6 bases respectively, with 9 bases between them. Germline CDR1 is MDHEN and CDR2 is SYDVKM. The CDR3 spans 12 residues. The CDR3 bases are TGTGCCAGCAGTTTTCGGGTTTCCGAGCAGTACTTC. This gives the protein CASSFRVSEQYF.

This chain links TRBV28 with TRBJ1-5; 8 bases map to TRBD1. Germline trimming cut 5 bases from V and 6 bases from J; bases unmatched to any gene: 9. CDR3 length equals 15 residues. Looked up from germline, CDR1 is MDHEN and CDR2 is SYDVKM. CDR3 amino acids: CASSPSTGVRQPQHF. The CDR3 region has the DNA TGTGCCAGCAGTCCGTCGACAGGGGTCCGTCAGCCCCAGCATTTT.

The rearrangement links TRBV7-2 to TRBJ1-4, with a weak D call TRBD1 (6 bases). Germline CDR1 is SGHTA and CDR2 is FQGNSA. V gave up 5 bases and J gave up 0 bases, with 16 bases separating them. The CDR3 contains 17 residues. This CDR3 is CASSIGGGSATNEKLFF. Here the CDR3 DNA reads TGTGCCAGCAGCATAGGGGGGGGGTCTGCAACTAATGAAAAACTGTTTTTT.

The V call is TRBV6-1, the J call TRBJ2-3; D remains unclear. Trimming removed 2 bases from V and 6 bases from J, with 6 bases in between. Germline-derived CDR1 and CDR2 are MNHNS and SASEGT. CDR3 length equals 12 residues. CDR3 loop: CASSELGDTQYF. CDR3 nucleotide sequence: TGTGCCAGCAGTGAACTGGGGGATACGCAGTATTTT.

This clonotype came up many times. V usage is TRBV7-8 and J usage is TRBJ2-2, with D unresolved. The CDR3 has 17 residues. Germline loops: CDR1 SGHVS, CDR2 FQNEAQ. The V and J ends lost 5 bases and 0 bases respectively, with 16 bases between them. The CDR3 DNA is TGTGCCAGCAGCGAATCCGGAAGGCACGCGAACACCGGGGAGCTGTTTTTT. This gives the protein CASSESGRHANTGELFF.

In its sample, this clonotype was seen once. For the CDR3, the DNA is TGCAGCGCCTTAGGGGAGCCGGGGCACCTATATGGCTACACCTTC. It specifies CSALGEPGHLYGYTF. This chain joins TRBV29-1 and TRBJ1-2; perhaps TRBD1 as D (5 bases). The CDR3 is 15 residues long. Germline assignment: CDR1 SQVTM and CDR2 ANQGSEA. Trimming removed 7 bases from V and 5 bases from J, with 23 bases in between.

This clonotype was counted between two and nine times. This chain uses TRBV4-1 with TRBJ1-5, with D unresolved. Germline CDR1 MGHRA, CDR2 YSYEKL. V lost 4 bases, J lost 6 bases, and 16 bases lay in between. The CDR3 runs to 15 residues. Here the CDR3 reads CASSLTRNNGQPQHF. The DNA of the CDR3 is TGCGCCAGCAGCCTGACGCGGAACAATGGTCAGCCCCAGCATTTT.

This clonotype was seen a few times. CDR3 protein: CAWKTSGGFNEQFF. Written as DNA, the CDR3 is TGTGCCTGGAAGACTAGCGGGGGTTTCAATGAGCAGTTCTTC. This chain uses TRBV30 with TRBJ2-1, with 12 bases identical to TRBD2. CDR1 is GTSNPN, CDR2 SVGIG, per germline (reference sequence). V trimming: 4 bases; J trimming: 6 bases; junction bases outside the gene matches: 4. The CDR3 contains 14 residues.

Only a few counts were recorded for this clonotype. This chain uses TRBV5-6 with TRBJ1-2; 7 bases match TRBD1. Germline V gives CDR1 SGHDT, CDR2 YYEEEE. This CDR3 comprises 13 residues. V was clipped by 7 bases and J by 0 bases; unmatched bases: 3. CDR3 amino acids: CASATGANYGYTF. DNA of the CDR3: TGTGCCAGCGCCACAGGGGCTAACTATGGCTACACCTTC.

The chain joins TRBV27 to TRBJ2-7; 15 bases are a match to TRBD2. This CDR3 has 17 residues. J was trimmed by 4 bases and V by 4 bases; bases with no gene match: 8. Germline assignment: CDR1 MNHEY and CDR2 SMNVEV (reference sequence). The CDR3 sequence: CASSSTRGLAGGYEQYF. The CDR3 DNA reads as TGTGCCAGCAGTTCAACCCGCGGACTAGCGGGGGGGTACGAGCAGTACTTC.

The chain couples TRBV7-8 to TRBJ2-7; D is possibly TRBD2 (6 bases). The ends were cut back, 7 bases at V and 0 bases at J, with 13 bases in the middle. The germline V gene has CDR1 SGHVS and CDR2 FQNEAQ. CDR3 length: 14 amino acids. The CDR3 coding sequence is TGTGCCAGCAACTACAGGCGGGGCTCCTACGAGCAGTACTTC. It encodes CASNYRRGSYEQYF. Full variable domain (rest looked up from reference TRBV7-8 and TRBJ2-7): GAGVSQSPRYKVAKRGQDVALRCDPISGHVSLFWYQQALGQGPEFLTYFQNEAQLDKSGLPSDRFFAERPEGSVSTLKIQRTQQEDSAVYLCASNYRRGSYEQYFGPGTRLTVT.

The CDR3 protein is CASRGRDRQETQYF. The CDR3, as DNA: TGTGCCAGCCGAGGCCGGGACAGACAAGAGACCCAGTACTTC. The V gene is TRBV28, the J gene TRBJ2-5, with 7 bases matching TRBD1. J was trimmed by 2 bases and V by 8 bases; bases with no gene match: 8. Germline loops: CDR1 MDHEN, CDR2 SYDVKM. The CDR3 has 14 residues.

The CDR3 DNA is TGTGCCAGCAGCCCGACCGGGACAGGGGGCCAAGAGACCCAGTACTTC. It yields the protein CASSPTGTGGQETQYF. This chain links TRBV7-9 with TRBJ2-5, with 11 bases that match TRBD1. CDR1 and CDR2 from the germline V gene are SEHNR and FQNEAQ (reference sequence). Trimming at V came to 5 bases and at J to 1 base, leaving 6 bases not matched to a gene. This CDR3 comprises 16 residues.